This T cell receptor beta chain is from a study of regulatory T cells in long-lasting Graves disease. The study's findings and limits: Relative to newly diagnosed Graves' patients, persistent ones had lower TCR diversity. Patients with persistent disease showed a bias toward TRBV28, TRBJ1-2 and TRBJ2-5.

Time point: persistent/refractory GD, antithyroid drugs over 5 years with positive TRAb. Researchers made the TCR library from RNA that was extracted from PBMCs. By American Thyroid Association guidelines, Graves' disease was diagnosed in the cohort. Patients were enrolled at an endocrinology department in Xi'an, China. V lost 0 bases, J lost 6 bases, and 6 bases lay in between. In germline, CDR1 is MNHEY, CDR2 SVGEGT. The CDR3 is 12 residues long. Construction of the TCR beta libraries employed iRepertoire HTBI primers in conjunction with Arm-PCR of CDR3 regions. TCRdb processed the multiplex PCR reads anew with MiXCR; each CDR3 protein has one entry. The table has approximately 400,000 distinct CDR3 sequences, 20% seen once. Details on this clonotype: Its antigen is currently unknown.

V usage is TRBV6-2 or TRBV6-3 and J usage is TRBJ2-7; D gene ambiguous. This clonotype originated in a female donor with Graves disease. The sample here was peripheral blood mononuclear cells (PBMCs), taken when the disease was refractory, from a patient treated with antithyroid drugs. The CDR3 is CASSYSLAEQYF. The CDR3 DNA reads as TGTGCCAGCAGTTACTCATTGGCCGAGCAGTACTTC.